These 11 T cell receptor beta chains share one sample of origin, sequenced in a study of identical twins. Using its own MiXCR run on the 5' RACE reads, TCRdb lists one record per CDR3 protein. The data hold 420,000 or so distinct CDR3 sequences, with around 18% observed a single time. Sequencing was carried out using naive T cells sorted from blood. Receptors originate from a man aged 50 to 59 in good health.

The V call is TRBV6-2 or TRBV6-3, the J call TRBJ2-7, with 7 bases aligning to TRBD2. Per the germline V gene, CDR1 is MNHEY and CDR2 is SVGEGT. Germline trimming cut 0 bases from V and 4 bases from J; bases unmatched to any gene: 3. The CDR3 is 14 amino acids. DNA of the CDR3: TGTGCCAGCAGTTACTCGCGGGAGAGGTACGAGCAGTACTTC. Residues: CASSYSRERYEQYF.

The genes are TRBV10-2 and TRBJ2-1, with 10 nucleotides matching TRBD2. The CDR3 is 15 amino acids. Trimming took 1 base from V and 6 from J; bases not matched to a gene: 3. CDR1 is WSHSY and CDR2 is SAAADI in the germline V gene. The CDR3 DNA follows: TGCGCCAGCAGTGAGTTAGTAGCGGGGGGCAATGAGCAGTTCTTC. It codes for CASSELVAGGNEQFF.

This clonotype has only one observation. This rearrangement joins TRBV5-4 to TRBJ2-1, with 11 bases identical to TRBD1. Trimming at V came to 4 bases and at J to 4 bases, leaving 1 base not matched to a gene. The CDR3 totals 14 residues. Germline V gene lookup returns CDR1 SGHNT and CDR2 YYREEE (reference sequence). CDR3 residues: CASSGQGAYNEQFF. Written as DNA, the CDR3 is TGTGCCAGCAGCGGACAGGGGGCGTACAATGAGCAGTTCTTC.

This clonotype was recorded many times. The J gene is TRBJ1-1, the V gene TRBV7-9; D possibly corresponds to TRBD1 (5 bases). V dropped 1 base and J dropped 5 bases, with 11 bases sitting between them. CDR1 is SEHNR, CDR2 FQNEAQ, per germline (reference sequence). CDR3 size: 14 residues. Here the CDR3 DNA reads TGTGCCAGCAGCTTAGGAGGGGATTGGACTGAAGCTTTCTTT. Translated: CASSLGGDWTEAFF.

This clonotype was recorded at least ten times. The chain has TRBV7-2 and TRBJ2-5; D possibly corresponds to TRBD2 (6 bases). CDR3 length: 14 residues. Per the germline V gene, CDR1 is SGHTA and CDR2 is FQGNSA. V was trimmed by 5 bases and J by 0 bases, leaving 10 bases between them. CDR3 sequence reads: CASSRTMYQETQYF. CDR3 DNA: TGTGCCAGCAGCAGGACTATGTACCAAGAGACCCAGTACTTC.

This clonotype was found many times. The J gene is TRBJ2-7, the V gene TRBV13, with TRBD1 matching over 7 bases. Per germline, CDR1 PRHDT and CDR2 FYEKMQ (reference sequence). V was clipped by 5 bases and J by 2 bases; unmatched bases: 9. CDR3 length equals 15 residues. The CDR3 is CASSRWTGNPYEQYF. CDR3 sequence (DNA): TGTGCCAGCAGCCGTTGGACAGGCAACCCCTACGAGCAGTACTTC.

This clonotype was detected a few times. The rearrangement links TRBV20-1 to TRBJ2-2; 9 bases align to TRBD2. The length of the CDR3 is 14 residues. The germline V gene encodes CDR1 DFQATT and CDR2 SNEGSKA (reference sequence). The V and J ends lost 4 bases and 6 bases, in that order; junction bases with no gene match: 6. For the CDR3, the DNA is TGCAGTGCTAATGAGATAGCGGGGGCCGGGGAGCTGTTTTTT. It codes for CSANEIAGAGELFF.

This clonotype appeared a few times. The V and J genes are TRBV5-1 and TRBJ1-6, with 10 bases lining up with TRBD1. The CDR3 contains 15 residues. The J segment lost 9 bases and the V segment lost 0 bases, leaving 3 bases of the junction unmatched. Germline loops: CDR1 SGHRS, CDR2 YFSETQ. CDR3 nucleotide sequence: TGCGCCAGCAGCTTGGCCGGGACAGGGGTTTCACCCCTCCACTTT. Protein sequence: CASSLAGTGVSPLHF.

This clonotype appeared a few times. The chain combines TRBV4-2 with TRBJ2-5; either TRBD1 or TRBD2 may fit D (7 bases each). Per germline, CDR1 LGHNA and CDR2 YNFKEQ. V shed 0 bases and J shed 2 bases, with 16 bases lying between them. This CDR3 spans 17 amino acids. The CDR3 bases are TGTGCCAGCAGCCAAGATCTAAGGCAGGGGGGGCAAGAGACCCAGTACTTC. Residues: CASSQDLRQGGQETQYF.

In this sample, this clonotype turned up a few times. The chain is built from TRBV7-2 and TRBJ1-1; 9 nucleotides line up with TRBD1. Germline-derived CDR1 and CDR2 are SGHTA and FQGNSA. V shed 5 bases and J 9 bases; nucleotides not matched to a gene: 10. The CDR3 totals 14 residues. The CDR3 region is CASSLYRDRAQAFF. CDR3 bases: TGTGCCAGCAGCCTTTACCGGGACAGGGCTCAAGCTTTCTTT.

This clonotype was counted ten times or more. The chain is built from TRBV19 and TRBJ1-5; D gene uncertain. The CDR3 totals 15 residues. The germline CDR1 and CDR2 sequences are LNHDA and SQIVND (reference sequence). The V end lost 7 bases, the J end lost 0 bases, and 13 bases lay between the germline ends. The CDR3 loop reads CASIGGGYSNQPQHF. The CDR3 nucleotides read TGTGCCAGTATAGGTGGCGGCTATAGCAATCAGCCCCAGCATTTT.